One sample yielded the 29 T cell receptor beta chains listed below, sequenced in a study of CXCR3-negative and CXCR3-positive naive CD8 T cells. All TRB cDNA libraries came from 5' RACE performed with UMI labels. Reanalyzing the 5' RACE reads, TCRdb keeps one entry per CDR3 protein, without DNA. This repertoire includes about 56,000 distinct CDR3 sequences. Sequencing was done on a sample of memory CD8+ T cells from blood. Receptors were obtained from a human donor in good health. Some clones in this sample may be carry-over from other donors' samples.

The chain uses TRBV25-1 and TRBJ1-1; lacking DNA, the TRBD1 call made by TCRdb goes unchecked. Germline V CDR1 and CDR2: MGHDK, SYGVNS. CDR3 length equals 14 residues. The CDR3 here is CASSETLQGTEAFF.

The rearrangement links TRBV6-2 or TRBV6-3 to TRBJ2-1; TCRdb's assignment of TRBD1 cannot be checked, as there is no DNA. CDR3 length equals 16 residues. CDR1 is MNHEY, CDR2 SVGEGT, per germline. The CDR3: CASSYSPLTGWNEQFF.

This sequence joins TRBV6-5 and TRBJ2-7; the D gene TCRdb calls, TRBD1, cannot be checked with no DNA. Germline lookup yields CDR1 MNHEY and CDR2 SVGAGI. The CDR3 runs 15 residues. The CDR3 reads CASSVQGYGSYEQYF.

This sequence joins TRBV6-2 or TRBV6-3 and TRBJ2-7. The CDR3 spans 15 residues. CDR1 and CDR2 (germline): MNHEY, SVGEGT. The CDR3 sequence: CASSYSMAASHEQYF.

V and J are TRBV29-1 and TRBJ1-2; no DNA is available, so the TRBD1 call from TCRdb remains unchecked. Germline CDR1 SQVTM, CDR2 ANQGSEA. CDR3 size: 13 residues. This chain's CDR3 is CSVRQGNSYGYTF.

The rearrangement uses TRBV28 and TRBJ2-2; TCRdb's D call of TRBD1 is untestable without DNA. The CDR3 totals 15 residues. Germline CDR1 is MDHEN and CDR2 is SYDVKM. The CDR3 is CASSPRTGWAGELFF.

The CDR3 spells CSVDRGSEMNTEAFF. The rearrangement joins TRBV29-1 to TRBJ1-1. The CDR3 is 15 residues long. CDR1 SQVTM and CDR2 ANQGSEA come from the germline V gene.

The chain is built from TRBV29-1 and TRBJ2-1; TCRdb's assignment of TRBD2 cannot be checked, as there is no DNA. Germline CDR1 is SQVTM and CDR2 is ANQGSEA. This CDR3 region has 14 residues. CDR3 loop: CSVEVTSWDNEQFF.

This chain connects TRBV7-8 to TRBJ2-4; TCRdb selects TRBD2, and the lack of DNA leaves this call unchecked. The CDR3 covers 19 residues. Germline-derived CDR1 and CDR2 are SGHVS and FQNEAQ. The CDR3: CASSLGIVRGQLAKNIQYF. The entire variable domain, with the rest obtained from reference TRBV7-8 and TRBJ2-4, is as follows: GAGVSQSPRYKVAKRGQDVALRCDPISGHVSLFWYQQALGQGPEFLTYFQNEAQLDKSGLPSDRFFAERPEGSVSTLKIQRTQQEDSAVYLCASSLGIVRGQLAKNIQYFGAGTRLSVL.

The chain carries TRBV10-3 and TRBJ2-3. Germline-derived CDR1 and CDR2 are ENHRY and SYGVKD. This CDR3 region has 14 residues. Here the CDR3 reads CAISEVQGPDTQYF.

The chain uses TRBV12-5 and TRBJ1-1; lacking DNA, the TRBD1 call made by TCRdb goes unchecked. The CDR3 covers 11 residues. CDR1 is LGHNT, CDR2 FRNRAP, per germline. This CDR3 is CASGKGPWAFF.

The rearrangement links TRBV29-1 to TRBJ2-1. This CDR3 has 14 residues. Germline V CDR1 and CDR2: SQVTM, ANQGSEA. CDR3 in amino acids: CSVEVSGLYNEQFF.

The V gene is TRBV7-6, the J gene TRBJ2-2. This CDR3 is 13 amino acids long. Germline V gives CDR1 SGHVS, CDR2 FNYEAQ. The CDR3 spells CASSLASIGELFF.

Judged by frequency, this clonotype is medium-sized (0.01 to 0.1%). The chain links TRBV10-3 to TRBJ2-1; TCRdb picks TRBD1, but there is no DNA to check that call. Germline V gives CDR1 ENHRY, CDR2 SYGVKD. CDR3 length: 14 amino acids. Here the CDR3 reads CAISESNGKDEQFF.

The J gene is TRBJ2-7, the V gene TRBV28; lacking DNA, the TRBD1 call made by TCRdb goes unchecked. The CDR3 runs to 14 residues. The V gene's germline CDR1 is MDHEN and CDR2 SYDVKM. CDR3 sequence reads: CASNPEGNSYEQYF.

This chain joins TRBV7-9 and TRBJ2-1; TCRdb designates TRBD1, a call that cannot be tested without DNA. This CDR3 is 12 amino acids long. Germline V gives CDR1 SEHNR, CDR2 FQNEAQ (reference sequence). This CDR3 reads CASSTTGLWQFF. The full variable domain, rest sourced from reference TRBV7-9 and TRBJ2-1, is DTGVSQNPRHKITKRGQNVTFRCDPISEHNRLYWYRQTLGQGPEFLTYFQNEAQLEKSRLLSDRFSAERPKGSFSTLEIQRTEQGDSAMYLCASSTTGLWQFFGPGTRLTVL.

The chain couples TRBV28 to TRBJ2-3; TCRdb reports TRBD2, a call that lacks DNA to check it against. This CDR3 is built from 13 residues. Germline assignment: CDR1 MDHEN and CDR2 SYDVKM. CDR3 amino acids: CASSRILAGTQYF.

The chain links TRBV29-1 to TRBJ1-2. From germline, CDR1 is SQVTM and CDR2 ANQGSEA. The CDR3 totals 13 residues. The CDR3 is CSVEDLLNYGYTF.

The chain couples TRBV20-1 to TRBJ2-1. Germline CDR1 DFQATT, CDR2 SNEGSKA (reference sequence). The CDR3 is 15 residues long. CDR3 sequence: CSASKPTGTYNEQFF.

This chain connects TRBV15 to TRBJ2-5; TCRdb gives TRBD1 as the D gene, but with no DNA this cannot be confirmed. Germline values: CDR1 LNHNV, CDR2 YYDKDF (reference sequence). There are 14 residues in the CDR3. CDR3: CATSREPGWETQYF.

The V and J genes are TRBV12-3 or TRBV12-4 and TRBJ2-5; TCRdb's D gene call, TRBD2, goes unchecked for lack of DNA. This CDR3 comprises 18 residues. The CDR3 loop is CASSPARLAGDQQETQYF.

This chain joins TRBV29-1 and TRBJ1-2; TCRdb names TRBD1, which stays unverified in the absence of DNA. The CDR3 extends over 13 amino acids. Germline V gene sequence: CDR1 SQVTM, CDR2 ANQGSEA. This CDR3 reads CSVRDVINYGYTF.

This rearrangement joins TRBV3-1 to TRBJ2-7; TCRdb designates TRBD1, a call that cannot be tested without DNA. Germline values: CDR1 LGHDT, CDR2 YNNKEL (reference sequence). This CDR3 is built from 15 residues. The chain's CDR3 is CASSPRDLASYEQYF.

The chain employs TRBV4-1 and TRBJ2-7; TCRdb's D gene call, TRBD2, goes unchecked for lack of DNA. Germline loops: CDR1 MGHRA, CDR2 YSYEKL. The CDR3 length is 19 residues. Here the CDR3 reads CASSQAPASGSYYVHEQYF.

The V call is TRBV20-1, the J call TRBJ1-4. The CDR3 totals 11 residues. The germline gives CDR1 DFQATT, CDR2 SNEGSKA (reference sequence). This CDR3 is CSARENEKLFF.

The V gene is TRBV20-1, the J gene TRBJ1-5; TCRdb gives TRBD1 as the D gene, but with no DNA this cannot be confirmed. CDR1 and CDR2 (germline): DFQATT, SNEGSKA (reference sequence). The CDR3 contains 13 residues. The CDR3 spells CSARGWGDQPQHF.

The CDR3 protein is CSARDNSGREQFF. The chain employs TRBV20-1 and TRBJ2-1; no DNA is available, so the TRBD1 call from TCRdb remains unchecked. The CDR3 consists of 13 residues. Per the germline V gene, CDR1 is DFQATT and CDR2 is SNEGSKA (reference sequence).

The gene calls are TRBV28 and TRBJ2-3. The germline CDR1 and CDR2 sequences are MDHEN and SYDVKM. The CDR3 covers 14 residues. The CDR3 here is CASSLPASTDTQYF.

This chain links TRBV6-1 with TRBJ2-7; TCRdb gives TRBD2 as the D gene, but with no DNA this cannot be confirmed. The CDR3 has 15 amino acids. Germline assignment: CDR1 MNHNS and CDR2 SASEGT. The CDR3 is CASSESVSGRYEQYF.